The clone carrying this T cell receptor (beta chain) was seen just once. Its antigen is unknown. The source of the sample is a study of graft-versus-host responses after intestinal transplantation. Study overall: Recipients got multivisceral, liver-intestinal, or isolated intestinal transplants. All recipients got anti-thymocyte globulin induction, then tacrolimus and steroids for approximately 3 years.

Only in-frame clones appear in the TCRdb table, and some are missing; sequencing was by immunoSEQ multiplex PCR. This table has approximately 80,000 clones, 70% to 90% appearing once. The germline V gene has CDR1 SGDLS and CDR2 YYNGEE. This CDR3 spans 15 amino acids. Study observations and caveats: The marrow of recipients harbored GvH clones, and ileum or blood showed some of them first. Allografts carried high graft-versus-host to host-versus-graft clonal ratios in patients having graft-donor T cell macrochimerism.

The sequence was obtained from a human donor who received an intestinal transplant. The sequencing here drew on unstimulated CD4+ T cells sorted from spleen or lymph node cells, taken before intestinal transplant. The V gene is TRBV9, the J gene TRBJ2-5; perhaps TRBD1 as D (6 bases). The J call may be incorrect, as the DNA end agrees better with TRBJ2-7. CDR3 coding DNA: TGTGCCAGCAGCGAGGGGGACGGGGTTTCCTACGAGCAGTACTTC. Encoded protein: CASSEGDGVSYEQYF.